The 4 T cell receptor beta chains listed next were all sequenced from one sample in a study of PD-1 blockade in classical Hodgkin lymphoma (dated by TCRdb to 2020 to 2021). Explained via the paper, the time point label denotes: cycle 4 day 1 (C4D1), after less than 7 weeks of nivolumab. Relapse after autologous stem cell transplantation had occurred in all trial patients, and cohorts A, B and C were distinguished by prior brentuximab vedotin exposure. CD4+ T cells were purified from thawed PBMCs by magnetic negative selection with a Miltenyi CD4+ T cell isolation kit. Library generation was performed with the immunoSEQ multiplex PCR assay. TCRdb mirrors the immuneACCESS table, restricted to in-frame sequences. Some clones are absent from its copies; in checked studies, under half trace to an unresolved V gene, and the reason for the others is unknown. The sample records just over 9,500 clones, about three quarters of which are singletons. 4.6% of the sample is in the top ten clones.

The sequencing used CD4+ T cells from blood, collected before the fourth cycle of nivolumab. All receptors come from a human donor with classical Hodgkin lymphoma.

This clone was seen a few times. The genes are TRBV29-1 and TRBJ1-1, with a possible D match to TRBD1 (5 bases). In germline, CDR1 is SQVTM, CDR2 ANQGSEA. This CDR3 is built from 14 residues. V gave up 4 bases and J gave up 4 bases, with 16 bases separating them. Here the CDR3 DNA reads TGCAGCGTTGGCGGGACCGTACGGGGCACTGAAGCTTTCTTT. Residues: CSVGGTVRGTEAFF. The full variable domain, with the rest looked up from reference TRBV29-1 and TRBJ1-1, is SAVISQKPSRDICQRGTSLTIQCQVDSQVTMMFWYRQQPGQSLTLIATANQGSEATYESGFVIDKFPISRPNLTFSTLTVSNMSPEDSSIYLCSVGGTVRGTEAFFGQGTRLTVV.

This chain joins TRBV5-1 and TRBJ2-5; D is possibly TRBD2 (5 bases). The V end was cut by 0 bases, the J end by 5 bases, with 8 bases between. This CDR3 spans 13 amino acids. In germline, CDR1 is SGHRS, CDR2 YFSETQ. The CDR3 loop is CASSLVPGETQYF. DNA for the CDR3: TGCGCCAGCAGCTTGGTTCCGGGGGAGACCCAGTACTTC.

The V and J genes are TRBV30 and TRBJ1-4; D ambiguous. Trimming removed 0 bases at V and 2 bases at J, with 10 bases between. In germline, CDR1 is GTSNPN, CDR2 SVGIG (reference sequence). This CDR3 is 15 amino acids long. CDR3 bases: TGTGCCTGGAGTGTAGGCAGGACGACTAATGAAAAACTGTTTTTT. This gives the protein CAWSVGRTTNEKLFF.

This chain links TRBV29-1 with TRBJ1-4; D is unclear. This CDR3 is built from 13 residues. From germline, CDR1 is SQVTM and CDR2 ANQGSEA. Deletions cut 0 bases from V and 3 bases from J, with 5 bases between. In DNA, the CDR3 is TGCAGCGTTGAAGAGGCTTCTAATGAAAAACTGTTTTTT. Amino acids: CSVEEASNEKLFF.